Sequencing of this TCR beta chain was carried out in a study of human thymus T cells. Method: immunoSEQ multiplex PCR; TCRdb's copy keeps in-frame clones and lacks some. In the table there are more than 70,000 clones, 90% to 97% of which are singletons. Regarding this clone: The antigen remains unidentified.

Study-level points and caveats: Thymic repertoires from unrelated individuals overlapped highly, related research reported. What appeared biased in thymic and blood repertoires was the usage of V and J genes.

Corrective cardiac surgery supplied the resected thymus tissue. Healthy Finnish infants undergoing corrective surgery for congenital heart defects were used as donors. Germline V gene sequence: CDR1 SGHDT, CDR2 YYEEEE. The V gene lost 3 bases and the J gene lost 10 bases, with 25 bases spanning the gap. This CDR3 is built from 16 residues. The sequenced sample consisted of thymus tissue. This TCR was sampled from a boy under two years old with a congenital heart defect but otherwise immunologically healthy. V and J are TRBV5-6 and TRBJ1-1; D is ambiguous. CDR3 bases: TGTGCCAGCAGCTCCACCCGAACGTCCCCGATAAGTACAGCTTTCTTT. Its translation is CASSSTRTSPISTAFF.